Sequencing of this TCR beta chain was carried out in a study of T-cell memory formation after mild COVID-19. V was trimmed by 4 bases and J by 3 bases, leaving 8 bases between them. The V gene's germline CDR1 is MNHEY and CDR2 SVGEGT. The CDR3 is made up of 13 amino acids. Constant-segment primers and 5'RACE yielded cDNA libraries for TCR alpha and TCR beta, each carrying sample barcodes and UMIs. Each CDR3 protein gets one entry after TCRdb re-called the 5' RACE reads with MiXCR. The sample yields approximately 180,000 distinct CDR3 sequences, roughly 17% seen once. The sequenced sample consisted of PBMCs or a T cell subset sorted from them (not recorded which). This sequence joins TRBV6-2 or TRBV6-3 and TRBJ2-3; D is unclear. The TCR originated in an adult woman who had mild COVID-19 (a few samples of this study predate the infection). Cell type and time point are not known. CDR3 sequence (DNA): TGTGCCAGCAGTTTTTATGGAACAGATACGCAGTATTTT. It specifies CASSFYGTDTQYF.